This TCR beta chain was identified in a study of blood T cell repertoires in COVID-19. In the study overall: Samples taken during acute and convalescent COVID-19 were collected in the United States, Italy and Spain. Sample material is recorded as cDNA or gDNA derived from T cells, B-cell-depleted T cells, or PBMCs.

The table lists this clone with a count of one. Per the study methods: Nucleated cell number was recorded as an estimate derived from reference gene primer amplification. The method was immunoSEQ multiplex PCR; TCRdb's version includes in-frame clones alone and lacks a portion of them. The DNA was the basis for D and trimming; V, J and clone size are from that table. In the table there are approximately 240,000 clones, more than 65% of which are singletons. With 5 bases removed from V and 10 bases from J, the gap between germline ends came to 12 bases. Germline values: CDR1 LGHDT, CDR2 YNNKEL (reference sequence). The CDR3 length is 12 residues.

The sample consisted of peripheral blood. The rearrangement uses TRBV3-1 (or the pseudogene TRBV3-2) and TRBJ2-1; D is undetermined. The sequence was obtained from a woman between 25 and 40 years old who had recovered from COVID-19. CDR3 bases: TGTGCCAGCAGCTCTATTGTAACCGAGCAGTTCTTC. It encodes CASSSIVTEQFF.